This TCR beta chain was sequenced during a study of regulatory T cells in long-lasting Graves disease. The wider study: Patients with new Graves' disease had used antithyroid drugs below 3 months. Study-wide findings and caveats: TRBV28, TRBJ1-2 and TRBJ2-5 emerged as the favored segments in persistent disease.

CDR3-region Arm-PCR and iRepertoire HTBI primers produced the TCR beta libraries. A single record per CDR3 protein comes from TCRdb applying MiXCR to the multiplex PCR reads. The sample includes around 470,000 distinct CDR3 sequences, less than 15% seen only once; the top ten take approximately 15%. The germline CDR1 and CDR2 sequences are MNHEY and SVGEGT. Trimming took 2 bases from V and 4 from J, leaving 12 bases between them. This CDR3 spans 15 amino acids. This clonotype was detected only a few times. What it binds is unknown. Time point here: newly diagnosed GD, antithyroid drugs for less than 3 months. The TCR library was prepared using RNA isolated from PBMCs. This sample also appeared in a second study, on T cells in Graves' hyperthyroidism and ophthalmopathy. This second report adds: HTBI primers were the set used in a first-round RT-PCR of the TCR CDR3.

This TCR was sampled from a woman aged 45 to 65 with Graves disease. The material sequenced was peripheral blood mononuclear cells (PBMCs), taken at new diagnosis, from a patient treated with antithyroid drugs. V gene TRBV6-2 or TRBV6-3 combines with J gene TRBJ1-3, with no clear D. CDR3 DNA sequence: TGTGCCAGCAGTTACGGAGTAGTAGGGGGAAACACCATATATTTT. This codes for CASSYGVVGGNTIYF.